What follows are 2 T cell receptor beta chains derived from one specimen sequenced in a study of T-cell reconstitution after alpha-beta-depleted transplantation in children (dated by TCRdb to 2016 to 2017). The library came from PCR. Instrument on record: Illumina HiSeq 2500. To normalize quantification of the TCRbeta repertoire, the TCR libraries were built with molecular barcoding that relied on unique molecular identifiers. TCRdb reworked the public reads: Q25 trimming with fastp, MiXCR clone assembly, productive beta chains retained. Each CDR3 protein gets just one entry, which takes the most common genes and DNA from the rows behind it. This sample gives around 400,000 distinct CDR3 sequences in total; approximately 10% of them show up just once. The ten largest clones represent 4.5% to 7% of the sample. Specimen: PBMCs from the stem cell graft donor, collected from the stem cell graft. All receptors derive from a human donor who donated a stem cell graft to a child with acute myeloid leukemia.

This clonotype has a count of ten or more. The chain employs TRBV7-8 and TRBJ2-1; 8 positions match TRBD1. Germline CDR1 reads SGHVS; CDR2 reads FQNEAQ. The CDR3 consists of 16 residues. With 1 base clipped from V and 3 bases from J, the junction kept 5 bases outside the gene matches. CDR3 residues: CASSLVGQGRYNEQFF. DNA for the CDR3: TGTGCCAGCAGCTTAGTAGGACAGGGCCGCTACAATGAGCAGTTCTTC.

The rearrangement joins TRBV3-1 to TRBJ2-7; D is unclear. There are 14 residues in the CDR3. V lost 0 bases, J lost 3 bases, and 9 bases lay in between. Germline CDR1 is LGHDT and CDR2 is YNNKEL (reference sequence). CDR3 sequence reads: CASSQEGRNYEQYF. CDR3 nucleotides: TGTGCCAGCAGCCAAGAGGGCAGGAACTACGAGCAGTACTTC.